A selection of T cell receptor beta chains follows, all from one sample in a study of patients and donors after allogeneic stem cell transplantation. TCRdb re-called the RT-PCR reads with MiXCR, one entry per CDR3 protein. The repertoire consists of some 960,000 distinct CDR3 sequences, with around 17% occurring once and the leading ten covering around 6%. The sequenced sample was blood, either unsorted or a sorted T cell fraction (not recorded which). The origin of the receptors is a human donor who was either an allogeneic HSCT recipient or a stem cell or donor lymphocyte infusion donor (not recorded which). It is not recorded whose cells these are; they may come from a transplant donor. CDR3s include the opening cysteine and the closing phenylalanine or tryptophan. The D gene is left open where the match is weak. Rows give clone size only sometimes, using once, few, many, or a class for an expanded clone.

size | D | J | V | CDR3 | DNA
. | . | TRBJ1-1 | TRBV6-2/TRBV6-3 | CASTPGAGWTEAFF | TGTGCCAGCACCCCCGGGGCGGGGTGGACTGAAGCTTTCTTT
. | . | TRBJ2-5 | TRBV20-1 | CSVSTGFLQETQYF | TGCAGTGTTAGTACAGGGTTTCTCCAAGAGACCCAGTACTTC
few | TRBD1 | TRBJ1-5 | TRBV6-2/TRBV6-3 | CASSYRSRGRGQPQHF | TGTGCCAGCAGTTACCGATCCAGGGGGCGAGGTCAGCCCCAGCATTTT
few | . | TRBJ1-2 | TRBV6-2/TRBV6-3 | CASSSRGTGGYGYTF | TGTGCCAGCAGTTCCCGGGGAACCGGGGGCTATGGCTACACCTTC
. | . | TRBJ2-5 | TRBV29-1 | CSCRFLETQYF | TGCAGTTGTAGGTTTTTGGAGACCCAGTACTTC
. | . | TRBJ2-4 | TRBV27 | CASSSLELAKNIQYF | TGTGCCAGCAGTTCCCTCGAACTAGCCAAAAACATTCAGTACTTC
. | . | TRBJ2-5 | TRBV3-1 | CASSLSTGMCPAQYF | TGTGCCAGCAGCCTATCAACAGGGATGTGTCCGGCCCAGTACTTC
many | . | TRBJ1-2 | TRBV6-1 | CATAKDTGLYGYTF | TGTGCCACCGCTAAAGATACAGGCCTCTATGGCTACACCTTC
. | TRBD2 | TRBJ2-1 | TRBV4-1 | CASSPKGGLAYNEQFF | TGCGCCAGCAGCCCCAAAGGGGGACTAGCCTACAATGAGCAGTTCTTC
few | . | TRBJ1-5 | TRBV9 | CASSVDQGPNQPQHF | TGTGCCAGCAGCGTAGATCAGGGACCTAATCAGCCCCAGCATTTT
. | . | TRBJ2-1 | TRBV15 | CATSGDQNEQFF | TGTGCCACCTCTGGGGACCAAAATGAGCAGTTCTTC
. | . | TRBJ1-5 | TRBV2 | CASSEVPRADQPQHF | TGTGCCAGCAGTGAAGTTCCCAGGGCTGATCAGCCCCAGCATTTT
few | TRBD2 | TRBJ2-2 | TRBV9 | CASSPREARTGELFF | TGTGCCAGCAGCCCCCGGGAGGCGAGGACCGGGGAGCTGTTTTTT
. | TRBD1 | TRBJ2-3 | TRBV5-1 | CASSFSGTGSTDTQYF | TGCGCCAGCAGCTTTTCCGGGACAGGCTCCACAGATACGCAGTATTTT
. | TRBD1 | TRBJ2-7 | TRBV5-4 | CASNQAPTGNYEQYF | TGTGCCAGCAACCAGGCCCCGACAGGGAACTACGAGCAGTACTTC
once | . | TRBJ1-5 | TRBV11-1 | CASSLFLGRSRNQPQHF | TGTGCCAGCAGCTTATTCCTGGGGAGATCTCGAAATCAGCCCCAGCATTTT
. | TRBD2 | TRBJ2-7 | TRBV20-1 | CSAPSGGSSYEQYF | TGCAGTGCCCCTAGCGGGGGCTCGTCCTACGAGCAGTACTTC
. | . | TRBJ2-7 | TRBV4-2 | CASSPDFHEQYF | TGTGCCAGCAGCCCGGACTTCCACGAGCAGTACTTC
few | TRBD2 | TRBJ2-1 | TRBV12-3/TRBV12-4 | CASRGGLAGGSYNEQFF | TGTGCCAGCCGTGGAGGACTAGCGGGAGGGTCCTACAATGAGCAGTTCTTC
few | . | TRBJ2-1 | TRBV5-1 | CASSPSWSSYNEQFF | TGCGCCAGCAGCCCTAGCTGGTCGTCCTACAATGAGCAGTTCTTC
. | TRBD2 | TRBJ2-1 | TRBV11-1 | CASSFVAGGRNEQFF | TGTGCCAGCAGCTTCGTAGCGGGGGGGCGCAATGAGCAGTTCTTC
. | . | TRBJ2-1 | TRBV5-1 | CASSLVGRENNEQFF | TGCGCCAGCAGCCTCGTCGGGCGGGAAAACAATGAGCAGTTCTTC
. | TRBD2 | TRBJ2-1 | TRBV12-3/TRBV12-4 | CASSPLGRGAYNEQFF | TGTGCCAGCAGTCCCCTGGGGCGGGGGGCCTACAATGAGCAGTTCTTC
. | TRBD2 | TRBJ2-1 | TRBV12-3/TRBV12-4 | CASSFFREGNAEQFF | TGTGCCAGCAGTTTTTTCCGGGAGGGAAACGCTGAGCAGTTCTTC